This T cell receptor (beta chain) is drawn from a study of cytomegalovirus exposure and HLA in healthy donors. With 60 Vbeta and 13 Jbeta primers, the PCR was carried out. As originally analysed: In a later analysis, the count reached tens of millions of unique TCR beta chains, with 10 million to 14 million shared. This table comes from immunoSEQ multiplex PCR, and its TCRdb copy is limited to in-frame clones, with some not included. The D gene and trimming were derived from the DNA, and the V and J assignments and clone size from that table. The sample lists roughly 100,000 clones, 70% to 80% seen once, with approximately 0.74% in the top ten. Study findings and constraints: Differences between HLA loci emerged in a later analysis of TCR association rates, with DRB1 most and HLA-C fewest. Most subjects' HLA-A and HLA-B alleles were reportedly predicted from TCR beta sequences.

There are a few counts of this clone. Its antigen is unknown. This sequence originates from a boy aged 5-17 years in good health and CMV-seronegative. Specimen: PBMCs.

CDR3 amino acids: CASSLQEGEKLFF. CDR3 bases: TGTGCCAGCTCACTCCAGGAAGGAGAAAAACTGTTTTTT. The chain employs TRBV18 and TRBJ1-4; no firm D call. In germline, CDR1 is KGHSH, CDR2 LQKENI. This CDR3 spans 13 amino acids. V gave up 4 bases and J gave up 8 bases, with 11 bases separating them.